This T cell receptor (beta chain) was sequenced during a study of circulating and synovial CD4+ cells in juvenile arthritis. Study-wide points: Shared-clonotype fractions with synovium likely underestimate full repertoire overlap. Compared with bulk blood, circulating pathogenic-like lymphocytes shared substantially more CDR3 sequences with synovial T cells. Some such blood samples were as oligoclonal as synovium. Traditional Vbeta family usage analysis missed the pathogenic-like versus bulk difference.

Germline CDR1 reads SSHAT; CDR2 reads FNYEAQ (reference sequence). The CDR3 consists of 13 residues. Turning to this clone: Its antigen is undetermined. A junction end diverges from the germline sequence, so it may reflect a read error.

Method: immunoSEQ multiplex PCR; TCRdb's copy keeps in-frame clones and lacks some. The top ten hold about 0.73% of the sample, which has some 15,000 clones, approximately 89% seen once. V usage is TRBV7-7 and J usage is TRBJ1-5; D is unresolved. Input material: CD4+ T cells from blood. This clonotype was obtained from a human donor with juvenile idiopathic arthritis. The DNA of the CDR3 is TGTGCTAGCAGCTTAGACTCGAATCAGCCCCAGCATTTT. Protein product: CASSLDSNQPQHF.